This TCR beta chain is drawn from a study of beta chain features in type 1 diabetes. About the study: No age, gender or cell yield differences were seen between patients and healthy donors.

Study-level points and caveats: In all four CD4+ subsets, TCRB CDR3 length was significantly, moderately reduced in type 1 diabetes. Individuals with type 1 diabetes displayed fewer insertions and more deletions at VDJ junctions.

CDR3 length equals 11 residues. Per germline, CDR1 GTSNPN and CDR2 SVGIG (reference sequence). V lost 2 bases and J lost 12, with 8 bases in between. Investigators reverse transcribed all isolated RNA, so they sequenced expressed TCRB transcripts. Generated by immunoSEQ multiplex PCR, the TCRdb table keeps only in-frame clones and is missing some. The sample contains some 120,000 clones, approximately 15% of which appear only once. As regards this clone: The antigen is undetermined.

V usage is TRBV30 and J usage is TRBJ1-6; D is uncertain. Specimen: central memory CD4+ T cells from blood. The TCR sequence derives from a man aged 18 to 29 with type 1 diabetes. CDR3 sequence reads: CAWSSSLPLHF. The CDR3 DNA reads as TGTGCCTGGAGTAGTAGCCTACCCCTCCACTTT. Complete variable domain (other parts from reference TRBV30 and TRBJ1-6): SQTIHQWPATLVQPVGSPLSLECTVEGTSNPNLYWYRQAAGRGLQLLFYSVGIGQISSEVPQNLSASRPQDRQFILSSKKLLLSDSGFYLCAWSSSLPLHFGNGTRLTVT.